A single sample is the source of the 20 T cell receptor beta chains below, sequenced in a study of glioma-infiltrating T cells. Using RNA template, CDR3s of TCR alpha and beta were amplified with iRepertoire arm-PCR. One entry per CDR3 protein, called by TCRdb with MiXCR from the multiplex PCR reads. The profile shows more than 85,000 distinct CDR3 sequences, less than 30% of them singletons. The sequenced material came from glioma tissue, nonneoplastic brain tissue, or PBMCs (not recorded which). Receptors originate from a human donor with low-grade glioma or glioblastoma, undergoing nonglioma brain surgery, or in good health (not recorded which).

This clonotype was recorded many times. This chain's CDR3 is CSALDSSGEEWHIQYF. DNA for the CDR3: TGCAGTGCGCTAGACTCTAGCGGGGAGGAGTGGCACATTCAGTACTTC. This sequence joins TRBV20-1 and TRBJ2-4; 9 bases agree with TRBD2. The germline gives CDR1 DFQATT, CDR2 SNEGSKA (reference sequence). The CDR3 covers 16 residues. With V trimmed by 6 bases and J by 8 bases, 17 bases remained unmatched.

Many counts were recorded for this clonotype. This rearrangement joins TRBV20-1 to TRBJ2-7, with D possibly matching TRBD1 (5 bases). The CDR3 runs to 13 residues. V was clipped by 5 bases and J by 3 bases, with 14 bases between them. CDR1 DFQATT and CDR2 SNEGSKA come from the germline V gene (reference sequence). The CDR3 spells CSAFRVGFYEQYF. The CDR3 nucleotides read TGCAGTGCTTTCAGGGTCGGGTTCTACGAGCAGTACTTC.

This chain uses TRBV9 with TRBJ2-5; 10 positions match TRBD2. This CDR3 contains 15 residues. After removal of 5 bases from V and 4 bases from J, the junction contained 8 bases not matched to a gene. The germline V gene encodes CDR1 SGDLS and CDR2 YYNGEE. The CDR3 sequence is CASSGTSEAGETQYF. CDR3 nucleotides: TGTGCCAGCAGTGGGACTAGCGAGGCTGGAGAGACCCAGTACTTC.

This clonotype was recorded at least ten times. The chain has TRBV6-2 or TRBV6-3 and TRBJ2-1; D is unresolved. This CDR3 has 14 residues. Trimming removed 8 bases at V and 4 bases at J, with 15 bases between. CDR1 is MNHEY, CDR2 SVGEGT, per germline. The CDR3 nucleotides are TGTGCCAGCGGCAAAACTGGACGGTACAATGAGCAGTTCTTC. It encodes CASGKTGRYNEQFF.

This clonotype was picked up many times. The rearrangement uses TRBV28 and TRBJ2-7; D is undetermined. Germline V gene sequence: CDR1 MDHEN, CDR2 SYDVKM. CDR3 length: 14 residues. Trimming shortened V by 2 bases and J by 2 bases, and 10 bases separated the two germline ends. As DNA, the CDR3 is TGTGCCAGCAGTTTAGCCGGTCGCACCTACGAGCAGTACTTC. It specifies CASSLAGRTYEQYF.

This clonotype has a count of ten or more. This CDR3 is CSARDYGQAGSPLHF. The CDR3 DNA sequence: TGCAGTGCTAGAGACTATGGACAGGCCGGCTCACCCCTCCACTTT. This sequence joins TRBV20-1 and TRBJ1-6; TRBD1 matches 7 bases. CDR1 and CDR2 from the germline V gene are DFQATT and SNEGSKA (reference sequence). The CDR3 loop spans 15 amino acids. V shed 0 bases, J shed 10 bases, and the junction held 9 bases outside the gene matches.

This clonotype was counted between two and nine times. The V gene is TRBV4-2, the J gene TRBJ2-7, with a tentative D call TRBD2 (6 bases). This CDR3 has 16 residues. V lost 1 base, J lost 5 bases, and 18 bases lay in between. Germline V gives CDR1 LGHNA, CDR2 YNFKEQ. Here the CDR3 DNA reads TGTGCCAGCAGCCAAGTGGGGACGGGAGCAGGGAACGAGCAGTACTTC. Translated, it gives CASSQVGTGAGNEQYF.

This clonotype has a count of ten or more. This sequence joins TRBV2 and TRBJ1-5; 7 bases are a match to TRBD1. There are 16 residues in the CDR3. V was clipped by 5 bases and J by 0 bases; unmatched bases: 7. Looked up from germline, CDR1 is SNHLY and CDR2 is FYNNEI. The chain's CDR3 is CASSLTGSYSNQPQHF. CDR3 in DNA: TGTGCCAGCAGTTTGACAGGGAGTTATAGCAATCAGCCCCAGCATTTT.

This clonotype was counted at least ten times. This chain links TRBV10-2 with TRBJ1-2; no definite D call. The length of the CDR3 is 15 residues. Between the trimmed V and J ends, which lost 1 base and 6 bases, there was a span of 15 bases. Germline V gene data show CDR1 as WSHSY and CDR2 as SAAADI. The CDR3 DNA follows: TGCGCCAGCAGTGAGTTCCGGGGTCCTTGGAATGGCTACACCTTC. It specifies CASSEFRGPWNGYTF.

This clonotype was detected ten times or more. The CDR3 DNA reads TGCAGCGTTATCACCGGGACGTATGGCTACACCTTC. It translates to CSVITGTYGYTF. The V and J genes are TRBV29-1 and TRBJ1-2, with D maybe TRBD1 (5 bases). Germline V gene sequence: CDR1 SQVTM, CDR2 ANQGSEA. Trimming removed 5 bases from V and 5 bases from J, with 12 bases in between. The CDR3 is 12 residues long. The full variable domain, its missing parts supplied by reference TRBV29-1 and TRBJ1-2, is SAVISQKPSRDICQRGTSLTIQCQVDSQVTMMFWYRQQPGQSLTLIATANQGSEATYESGFVIDKFPISRPNLTFSTLTVSNMSPEDSSIYLCSVITGTYGYTFGSGTRLTVV.

The chain couples TRBV30 to TRBJ1-4; D gene uncertain. This CDR3 is built from 14 residues. V was trimmed by 6 bases and J by 7 bases, leaving 18 bases between them. Germline CDR1 GTSNPN, CDR2 SVGIG (reference sequence). CDR3 region: CACTHSLQIEKLFF. DNA of the CDR3: TGTGCCTGCACACACAGTCTACAAATTGAAAAACTGTTTTTT.

V gene TRBV30 combines with J gene TRBJ2-3; 7 positions agree with TRBD2. Trimming removed 4 bases from V and 1 base from J; junction bases left unmatched: 11. Per the germline V gene, CDR1 is GTSNPN and CDR2 is SVGIG (reference sequence). The CDR3 contains 16 residues. The CDR3 loop is CAWTLAGAPGTDTQYF. DNA of the CDR3: TGTGCCTGGACGTTAGCGGGCGCGCCGGGCACAGATACGCAGTATTTT.

In its sample, this clonotype was seen many times. This chain joins TRBV7-2 and TRBJ2-7; 7 bases are a match to TRBD2. Germline V lookup: CDR1 SGHTA, CDR2 FQGNSA. J gave up 3 bases and V 5 bases, and 4 bases lay outside the gene matches. The CDR3 contains 13 residues. CDR3 protein: CASSRTSIYEQYF. CDR3 nucleotides: TGTGCCAGCAGCCGGACTAGTATCTACGAGCAGTACTTC.

This clonotype was recorded at least ten times. The chain couples TRBV29-1 to TRBJ1-1, with 7 bases identical to TRBD1. The CDR3 consists of 14 residues. V trimming: 7 bases; J trimming: 1 base; junction bases outside the gene matches: 9. CDR1 and CDR2 (germline): SQVTM, ANQGSEA. The CDR3 bases are TGCAGCGCAGAGGGGGACAGTTGGAACACTGAAGCTTTCTTT. Its protein product is CSAEGDSWNTEAFF.

This rearrangement joins TRBV5-4 to TRBJ2-7; the D call may be TRBD1 or TRBD2 (5 bases each). Germline V lookup: CDR1 SGHNT, CDR2 YYREEE (reference sequence). The V gene lost 4 bases and the J gene lost 4 bases, with 18 bases spanning the gap. CDR3 length: 15 amino acids. CDR3 DNA sequence: TGTGCCAGCAGCACAGCAGGGAGAGGCCGGTACGAGCAGTACTTC. Amino acid sequence: CASSTAGRGRYEQYF. Together with reference TRBV5-4 and TRBJ2-7, the CDR3 gives the full variable domain: ETGVTQSPTHLIKTRGQQVTLRCSSQSGHNTVSWYQQALGQGPQFIFQYYREEENGRGNFPPRFSGLQFPNYSSELNVNALELDDSALYLCASSTAGRGRYEQYFGPGTRLTVT.

The sample holds many counts of this clonotype. The rearrangement links TRBV6-2 or TRBV6-3 to TRBJ1-1; D gene ambiguous. This CDR3 is built from 13 residues. Germline CDR1 MNHEY, CDR2 SVGEGT. V dropped 7 bases and J dropped 0 bases, with 9 bases sitting between them. The CDR3 DNA reads TGTGCCAGCACCGGAATAATGAACACTGAAGCTTTCTTT. It encodes CASTGIMNTEAFF.

Many counts were recorded for this clonotype. J is TRBJ1-2 and V is TRBV27; the D gene is possibly TRBD1 (6 bases). Germline CDR1 reads MNHEY; CDR2 reads SMNVEV (reference sequence). The CDR3 loop spans 13 amino acids. V shed 5 bases and J shed 4 bases, with 11 bases lying between them. The CDR3 here is CASSTSGVYGYTF. DNA of the CDR3: TGTGCCAGCAGTACCTCAGGGGTCTATGGCTACACCTTC.

There are many counts of this clonotype. The chain employs TRBV20-1 and TRBJ1-2; TRBD1 is a possible D gene (5 bases). Per the germline V gene, CDR1 is DFQATT and CDR2 is SNEGSKA (reference sequence). This CDR3 comprises 13 residues. The CDR3 loop is CSRGEKANYGYTF. The CDR3 bases are TGCAGCCGGGGGGAAAAAGCTAACTATGGCTACACCTTC.

Remarks on this clonotype: The junction departs from the called germline gene at one end, perhaps through a read error. The gene calls are TRBV10-3 and TRBJ2-7; D is unresolved. This CDR3 has 11 amino acids. CDR1 is ENHRY, CDR2 SYGVKD, per germline. CDR3 DNA: TGTGCCATCAGTCAGTCCTACGAGCAGTACTTC. Translation: CAISQSYEQYF.

In regard to this clonotype: The junction and the germline gene differ at one end; a read error may be behind it. The J gene is TRBJ2-7, the V gene TRBV5-1; unclear D gene. CDR3 length: 13 residues. CDR1 SGHRS and CDR2 YFSETQ come from the germline V gene. The DNA of the CDR3 is TGCGCCAGCAGCTTGGACAACTCCTACGAGCGGTACTTC. Protein sequence: CASSLDNSYERYF.